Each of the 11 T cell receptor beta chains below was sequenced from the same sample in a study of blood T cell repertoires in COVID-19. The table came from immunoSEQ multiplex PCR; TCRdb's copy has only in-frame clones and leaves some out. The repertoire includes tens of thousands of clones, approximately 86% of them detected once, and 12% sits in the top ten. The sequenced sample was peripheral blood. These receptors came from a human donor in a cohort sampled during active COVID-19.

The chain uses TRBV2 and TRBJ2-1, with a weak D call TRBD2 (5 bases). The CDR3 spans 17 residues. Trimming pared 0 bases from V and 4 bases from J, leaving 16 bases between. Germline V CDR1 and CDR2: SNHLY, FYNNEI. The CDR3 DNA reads TGTGCCAGCAGTGAAGCGCGAAGGAGGACTCCTTACAATGAGCAGTTCTTC. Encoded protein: CASSEARRRTPYNEQFF. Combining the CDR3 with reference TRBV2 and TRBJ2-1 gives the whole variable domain EPEVTQTPSHQVTQMGQEVILRCVPISNHLYFYWYRQILGQKVEFLVSFYNNEISEKSEIFDDQFSVERPDGSNFTLKIRSTKLEDSAMYFCASSEARRRTPYNEQFFGPGTRLTVL.

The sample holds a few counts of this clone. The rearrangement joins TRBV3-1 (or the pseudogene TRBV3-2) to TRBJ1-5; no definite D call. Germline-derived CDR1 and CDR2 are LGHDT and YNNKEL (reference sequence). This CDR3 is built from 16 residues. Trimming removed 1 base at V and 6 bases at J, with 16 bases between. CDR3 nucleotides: TGTGCCAGCAGCCAAGGTGTGGGATCCCGGGGTCAGCCCCAGCATTTT. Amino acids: CASSQGVGSRGQPQHF.

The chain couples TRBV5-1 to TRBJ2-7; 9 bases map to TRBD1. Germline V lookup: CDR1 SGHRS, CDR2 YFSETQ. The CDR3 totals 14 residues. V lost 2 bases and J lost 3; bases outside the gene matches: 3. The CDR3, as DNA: TGCGCCAGCAGCTTTGGGACAGGGTACTACGAGCAGTACTTC. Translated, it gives CASSFGTGYYEQYF.

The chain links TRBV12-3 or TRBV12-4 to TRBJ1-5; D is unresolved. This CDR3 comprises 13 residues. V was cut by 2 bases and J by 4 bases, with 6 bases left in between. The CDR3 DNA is TGTGCCAGCAGTTTATCGGGGAATCAGCCCCAGCATTTT. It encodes CASSLSGNQPQHF.

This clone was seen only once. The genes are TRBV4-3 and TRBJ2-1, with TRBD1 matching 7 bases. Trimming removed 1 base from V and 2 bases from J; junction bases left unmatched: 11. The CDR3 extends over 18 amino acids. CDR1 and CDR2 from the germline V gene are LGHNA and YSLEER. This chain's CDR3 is CASSQVGIGTAPYNEQFF. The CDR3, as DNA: TGCGCCAGCAGCCAAGTAGGAATCGGGACAGCGCCCTACAATGAGCAGTTCTTC.

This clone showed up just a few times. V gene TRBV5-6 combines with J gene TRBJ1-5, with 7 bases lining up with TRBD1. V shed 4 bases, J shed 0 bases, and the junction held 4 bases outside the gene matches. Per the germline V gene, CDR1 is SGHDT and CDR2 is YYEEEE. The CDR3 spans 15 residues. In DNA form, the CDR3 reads TGTGCCAGCAGCAACTCAGGGGGTAGCAATCAGCCCCAGCATTTT. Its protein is CASSNSGGSNQPQHF.

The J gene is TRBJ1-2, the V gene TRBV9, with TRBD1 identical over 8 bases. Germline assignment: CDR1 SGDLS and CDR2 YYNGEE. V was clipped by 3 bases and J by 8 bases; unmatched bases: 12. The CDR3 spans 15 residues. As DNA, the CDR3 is TGTGCCAGCAGCGCCGGGACAGGACCCCTTGAGGGCTACACCTTC. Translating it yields CASSAGTGPLEGYTF.

The CDR3 sequence: CASSVTSGATGELFF. The CDR3 DNA reads TGTGCCAGCAGCGTAACTAGCGGGGCCACCGGGGAGCTGTTTTTT. This chain uses TRBV6-4 with TRBJ2-2; 10 nucleotides match TRBD2. Germline values: CDR1 MRHNA, CDR2 SNTAGT. The CDR3 covers 15 residues. V dropped 6 bases and J dropped 4; count of bases not matched to a gene: 5.

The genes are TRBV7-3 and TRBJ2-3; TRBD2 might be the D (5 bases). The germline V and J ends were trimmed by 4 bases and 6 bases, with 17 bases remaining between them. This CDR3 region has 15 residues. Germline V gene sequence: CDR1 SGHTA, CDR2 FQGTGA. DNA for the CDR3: TGTGCCAGCAGCTCCTCCCCGGGGTCTTTTGATACGCAGTATTTT. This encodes CASSSSPGSFDTQYF.

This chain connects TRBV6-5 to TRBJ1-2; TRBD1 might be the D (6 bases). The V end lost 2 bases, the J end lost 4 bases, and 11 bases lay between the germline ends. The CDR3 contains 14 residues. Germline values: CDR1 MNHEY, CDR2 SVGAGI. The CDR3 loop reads CASSYGGPPYGYTF. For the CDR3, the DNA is TGTGCCAGCAGTTACGGGGGCCCTCCCTATGGCTACACCTTC.

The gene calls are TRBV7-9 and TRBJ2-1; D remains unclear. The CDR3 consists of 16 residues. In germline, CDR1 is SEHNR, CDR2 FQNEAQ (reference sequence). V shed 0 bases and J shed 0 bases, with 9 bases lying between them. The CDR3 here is CASSLALASSYNEQFF. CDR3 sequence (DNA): TGTGCCAGCAGCTTAGCGTTGGCTAGCTCCTACAATGAGCAGTTCTTC.